This passage covers 6 T cell receptor beta chains from one sample sequenced in a study of blood T cell repertoires in COVID-19. Sequenced by immunoSEQ multiplex PCR; TCRdb stores in-frame clones only, minus some. The data show around 300,000 clones, 85% to 90% seen once. The sequencing sample was made of PBMCs or T cells enriched from blood (not recorded which). The receptors shown here come from a woman aged 18-30 years with acute COVID-19.

The genes are TRBV2 and TRBJ2-2, with D possibly matching TRBD2 (6 bases). Germline loops: CDR1 SNHLY, CDR2 FYNNEI. This CDR3 spans 15 amino acids. Trimming removed 8 bases at V and 7 bases at J, with 20 bases between. CDR3 sequence (DNA): TGTGCCAGCTCCCTGGACTCCGGGGGTGGCGGGGAGCTGTTTTTT. This codes for CASSLDSGGGGELFF.

The rearrangement uses TRBV5-1 and TRBJ1-1; D is unclear. CDR1 and CDR2 (germline): SGHRS, YFSETQ. CDR3 length equals 14 residues. V shed 0 bases and J shed 6 bases, with 12 bases lying between them. The CDR3 DNA sequence: TGCGCCAGCAGCTTGGGGCCGACTGAGGCTGAAGCTTTCTTT. Protein product: CASSLGPTEAEAFF.

This chain links TRBV2 with TRBJ1-5; a possible D gene is TRBD1 (6 bases). The germline V gene encodes CDR1 SNHLY and CDR2 FYNNEI. The CDR3 runs to 15 residues. V lost 1 base to trimming and J lost 5 bases, with 12 bases between them. CDR3 loop: CASSEDRAGDQPQHF. In nucleotides, the CDR3 is TGTGCCAGCAGTGAAGACAGGGCTGGGGATCAGCCCCAGCATTTT.

J is TRBJ2-5 and V is TRBV28; D uncertain. Germline values: CDR1 MDHEN, CDR2 SYDVKM. This CDR3 has 15 amino acids. The V and J ends lost 8 bases and 2 bases respectively, with 18 bases between them. This CDR3 reads CASDSAGVGQETQYF. In nucleotides, the CDR3 is TGTGCCAGCGACTCGGCCGGAGTCGGGCAAGAGACCCAGTACTTC.

The gene calls are TRBV4-2 and TRBJ1-1; D is unclear. Deletions cut 1 base from V and 4 bases from J, with 13 bases between. Germline lookup yields CDR1 LGHNA and CDR2 YNFKEQ. The CDR3 is 15 amino acids. This chain's CDR3 is CASSQAAARSTEAFF. The CDR3 nucleotides read TGTGCCAGCAGCCAAGCGGCGGCGCGGAGCACTGAAGCTTTCTTT.

The chain employs TRBV28 and TRBJ1-2; D gene uncertain. CDR3 length: 11 residues. The V and J ends lost 8 bases and 8 bases respectively, with 12 bases between them. Germline V gene data show CDR1 as MDHEN and CDR2 as SYDVKM. The CDR3, as DNA: TGTGCCAGCTTACCTCGGGGAGGCTACACCTTC. As protein: CASLPRGGYTF.